Sequencing of this TCR beta chain was carried out in a study of T cells in Graves' hyperthyroidism and ophthalmopathy. The investigators amplified TCR beta CDR3 regions from RNA transcripts. TCR CDR3 underwent first-round RT-PCR with the HTBI primer set. Using its own MiXCR run on the multiplex PCR reads, TCRdb lists one record per CDR3 protein. The sample records around 620,000 distinct CDR3 sequences, 12% to 15% being singletons. In germline, CDR1 is KGHSY, CDR2 FQNENV. Trimming removed 1 base from V and 3 bases from J, with 4 bases in between. The CDR3 has 12 residues. The source of this sequence is a woman aged 18-29 years with Graves' ophthalmopathy. Sequencing was carried out using blood. The gene calls are TRBV16 and TRBJ2-7; D uncertain. CDR3 DNA sequence: TGTGCCAGCAGCCAATACATCTACGAGCAGTACTTC. Amino acids: CASSQYIYEQYF.